The present TCR beta chain was sequenced within a study of CD8 T cells in Susac syndrome (dated by TCRdb to between 2017 and 2020). Some background on the complete study: Among the sequenced Susac syndrome patients, over five had clinically active disease and fewer than ten were in clinical remission. At the time of blood withdrawal, Susac syndrome patients were either therapy-naive, taking corticosteroids (with some also receiving IVIg), or on IVIg alone. The study used repertoire sequencing to test whether antigen drove CD8+ T cell activation and differentiation in Susac syndrome.

Paper-wide results and their limitations: No clonal expansion was detected in the CD4+ T cell repertoire of Susac syndrome patients. The number of individuals in the TCR sequencing and HLA analysis was acknowledged as relatively small.

High-throughput TCR beta sequencing profiled peripheral blood CD8+ and CD4+ T cells from healthy donors, Susac syndrome patients and multiple sclerosis patients. The Susac syndrome patients fulfilled recently defined diagnostic criteria for definite or probable disease. CD8+ TEMRA cells were enriched by FACS, while bulk CD8+ and CD4+ T cells were purified by magnetic negative isolation. Blood was collected in EDTA tubes and processed within 24 hours, with PBMCs isolated through density gradient centrifugation. PBMCs destined for TCR sequencing were cryopreserved in liquid nitrogen and later thawed in a 37 °C water bath. A purity of at least 90% was achieved for sorted or isolated CD4+, CD8+ and CD8+ TEMRA cells. The germline V gene yields SGHDT for CDR1 and YYEEEE for CDR2. Trimming costs V 0 bases and J 7 bases, and their ends lie 20 bases apart. Including cysteine and phenylalanine, the CDR3 has 18 amino acids. Only the CDR3 part of the read is kept: 54 bases, read in frame from the first base.

RNA was extracted using the RNeasy kit, and roughly 0.5 to 1 microgram was reverse transcribed with random hexamers. The immunoSEQ multiplex PCR assay, covering 54 Vbeta and 13 Jbeta segments, was used to amplify TCR beta CDR3 regions. PCR amplification bias was corrected by using a synthetic template baseline for primer optimization and computational correction. On the study's bioinformatics: Reads were annotated to V, D and J genes according to IMGT and were analyzed with immunoSEQ Analyzer, with only productive sequences retained. Clonality was computed as one minus Shannon entropy normalized by log2 of the number of productive unique sequences. For each patient and control, public and private clones were evaluated among the 100 most prevalent clones. Clones were defined as Susac-specific if absent from the healthy and MS cohorts, from some 1,000 published viral clones and from other ImmuneACCESS disease sequences. TCRdb handled the public reads itself, with Q25 trimming in fastp and clone calling in MiXCR, and kept productive beta chains. Merged by CDR3 protein, the rows form single entries marked with the most common genes and DNA. In this record, the V and J calls reflect TCRdb's handling and not the investigators' own analysis. This sample comprises 110,000 to 150,000 distinct CDR3 sequences, almost 96% of them detected only once. Of the sample, around 0.08% is held by the ten largest clones.

With respect to this clonotype: This clone's antigen is unknown. Qualities for individual bases were not recorded, and no much larger clone is one base off.

The origin of this receptor is a human donor with Susac syndrome. The specimen was CD4+ T cells from PBMCs. The chain couples TRBV5-6 to TRBJ2-6; the D gene is perhaps TRBD1, from 6 matching bases. Here is the DNA: TGTGCCAGCAGCTTGGCGGGACATGGAGGACTTAGTGCCAACGTCCTGACTTTC. Its translation is CASSLAGHGGLSANVLTF.